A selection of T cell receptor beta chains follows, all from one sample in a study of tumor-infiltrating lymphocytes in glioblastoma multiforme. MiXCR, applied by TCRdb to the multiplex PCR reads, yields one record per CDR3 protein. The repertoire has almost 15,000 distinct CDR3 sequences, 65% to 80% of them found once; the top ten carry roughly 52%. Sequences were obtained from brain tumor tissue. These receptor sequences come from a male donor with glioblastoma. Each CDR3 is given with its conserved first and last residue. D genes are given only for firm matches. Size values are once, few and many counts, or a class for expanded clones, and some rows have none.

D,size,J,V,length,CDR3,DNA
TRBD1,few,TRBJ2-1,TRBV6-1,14,CASSDGTEYNEQFF,TGTGCCAGCAGTGATGGGACAGAGTACAATGAGCAGTTCTTC
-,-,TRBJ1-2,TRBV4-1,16,CASSQGLYRENYGYTF,TGCGCCAGCAGCCAAGGTCTATACAGGGAAAACTATGGCTACACCTTC
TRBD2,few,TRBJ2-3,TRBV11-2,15,CASSPTTSGTDTQYF,TGTGCCAGCAGCCCCACTACTAGCGGCACAGATACGCAGTATTTT
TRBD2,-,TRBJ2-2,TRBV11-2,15,CASSLLAGGTGELFF,TGTGCCAGCAGCCTACTAGCGGGGGGCACCGGGGAGCTGTTTTTT
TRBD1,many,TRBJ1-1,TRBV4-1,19,CASSQDLVTGWRMNTEAFF,TGCGCCAGCAGCCAAGATCTGGTGACAGGGTGGAGAATGAACACTGAAGCTTTCTTT
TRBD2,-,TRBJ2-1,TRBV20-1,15,CSALGLAGVSNEQFF,TGCAGTGCTCTGGGACTAGCGGGAGTTTCCAATGAGCAGTTCTTC
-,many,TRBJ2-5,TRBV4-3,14,CASSQVLEAETQYF,TGCGCCAGCAGCCAAGTGCTCGAGGCAGAGACCCAGTACTTC
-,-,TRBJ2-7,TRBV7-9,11,CASSLFNRQYF,TGTGCCAGCAGCTTATTTAACCGGCAGTACTTC
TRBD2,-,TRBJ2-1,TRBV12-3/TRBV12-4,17,CASSFAGLAGGDNEQFF,TGTGCGAGCAGTTTTGCAGGGCTAGCGGGGGGGGACAATGAGCAGTTCTTC
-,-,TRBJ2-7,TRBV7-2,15,CASSLGIDSSYEQYF,TGTGCCAGCAGCTTAGGGATAGATTCCTCCTACGAGCAGTACTTC
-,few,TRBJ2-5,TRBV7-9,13,CANIRGTQETQYF,TGTGCCAACATCCGCGGGACTCAAGAGACCCAATACTTC
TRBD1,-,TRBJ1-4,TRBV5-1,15,CASSSDGTGGEKLFF,TGCGCCAGCAGCTCTGATGGGACAGGGGGTGAAAAACTGTTTTTT
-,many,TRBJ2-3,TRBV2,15,CASRSDTGSPDTQYF,TGTGCCAGTAGATCGGATACAGGGAGCCCAGATACGCAGTATTTT
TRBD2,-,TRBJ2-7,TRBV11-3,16,CASSSGTSGGGYEQYF,TGTGCCAGCAGCTCCGGGACTAGCGGGGGAGGCTACGAGCAGTACTTC
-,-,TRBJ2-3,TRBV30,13,CAWNVSSADTQYF,TGTGCCTGGAATGTATCTAGCGCAGATACGCAGTATTTT
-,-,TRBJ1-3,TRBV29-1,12,CSVRNSGNTIYF,TGCAGCGTTAGGAACTCTGGAAACACCATATATTTT
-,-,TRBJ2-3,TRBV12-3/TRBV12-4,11,CASRWGDTRYF,TGTGCCAGCAGATGGGGAGATACGCGGTATTTT
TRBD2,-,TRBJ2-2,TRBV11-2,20,CVSIPSFGQGLAVNTVELFF,TGTGTCAGCATCCCCTCATTCGGCCAAGGGCTAGCGGTAAACACCGTGGAGCTGTTTTTT
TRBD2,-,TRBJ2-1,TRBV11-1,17,CASSSVAASGSSNEQFF,TGTGCCAGCAGCTCTGTTGCGGCTAGCGGGAGCAGTAATGAGCAGTTCTTC
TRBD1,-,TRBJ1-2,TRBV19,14,CASSTDRGLYGYTF,TGTGCCAGTAGTACGGACAGGGGTTTGTATGGCTACACCTTC
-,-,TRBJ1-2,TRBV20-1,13,CSARDPVGPGYTF,TGCAGTGCTAGAGATCCGGTAGGGCCTGGCTACACCTTC
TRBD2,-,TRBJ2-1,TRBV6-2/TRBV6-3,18,CASSQQTSGRAKDNEQFF,TGTGCCAGCAGTCAACAGACTAGCGGGAGGGCCAAGGACAATGAGCAGTTCTTC
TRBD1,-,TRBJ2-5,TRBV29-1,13,CSIGDRFQETQYF,TGCAGCATTGGGGACAGATTTCAAGAGACCCAGTACTTC
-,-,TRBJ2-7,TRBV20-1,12,CSARIGDYEQYF,TGCAGTGCTAGGATAGGGGATTACGAGCAGTACTTC
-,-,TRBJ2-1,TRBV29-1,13,CSAGVFTYNEQFF,TGCAGCGCCGGGGTATTTACCTACAATGAGCAGTTCTTC
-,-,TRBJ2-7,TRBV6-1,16,CVSSEGGIGLYCEQYF,TGTGTCAGCAGTGAAGGGGGAATCGGCCTATATTGCGAGCAGTACTTC
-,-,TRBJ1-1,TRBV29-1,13,CSVDRTGNTEAFF,TGCAGCGTTGATCGGACGGGGAACACTGAAGCTTTCTTT
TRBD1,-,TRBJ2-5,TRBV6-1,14,CASSRGPYQETQYF,TGTGCCAGCAGCAGGGGGCCGTACCAAGAGACCCAGTACTTC
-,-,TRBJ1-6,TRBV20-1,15,CSALQGEFYNSPLHF,TGCAGTGCTCTACAGGGCGAATTCTATAATTCACCCCTCCACTTT
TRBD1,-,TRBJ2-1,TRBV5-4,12,CASSLARDRAVF,TGTGCCAGCAGCTTAGCCCGGGACAGGGCGGTCTTC
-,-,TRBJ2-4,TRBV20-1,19,CSARDPEGGIRKAKYIQYF,TGCAGTGCTAGAGACCCGGAGGGGGGGATTCGGAAAGCCAAATACATTCAGTACTTC
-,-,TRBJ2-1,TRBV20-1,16,CSARGAGSPSGNEQFF,TGCAGTGCTAGGGGCGCAGGCTCCCCGTCGGGCAATGAGCAGTTCTTC
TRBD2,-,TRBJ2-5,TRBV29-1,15,CGFDPTSGRLETQYF,TGCGGCTTTGATCCGACTAGCGGGAGGTTGGAGACCCAGTACTTC
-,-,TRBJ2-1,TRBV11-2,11,CASSALDEQFF,TGTGCCAGCAGCGCACTCGATGAGCAGTTCTTC
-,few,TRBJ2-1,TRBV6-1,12,CASSGLGNEQFF,TGTGCCAGCAGTGGGCTCGGCAATGAGCAGTTCTTC
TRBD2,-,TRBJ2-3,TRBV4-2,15,CASSQGTSNTETQYF,TGTGCCAGCAGCCAAGGGACTAGCAACACAGAAACGCAGTATTTT
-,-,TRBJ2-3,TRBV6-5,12,CASGAPTDTQYF,TGTGCCAGTGGTGCGCCCACAGATACGCAGTATTTT
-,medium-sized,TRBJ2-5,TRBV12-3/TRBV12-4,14,CASSPPDRVETQYF,TGTGCCAGCAGTCCTCCGGACAGAGTGGAGACCCAGTACTTC
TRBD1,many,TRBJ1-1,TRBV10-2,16,CASSEWGQGGNTEAFF,TGCGCCAGCAGTGAGTGGGGACAGGGAGGAAACACTGAAGCTTTCTTT
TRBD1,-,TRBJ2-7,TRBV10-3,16,CAISVGGTGGWSEQYF,TGTGCCATCAGTGTCGGGGGTACAGGGGGCTGGTCCGAGCAGTACTTC
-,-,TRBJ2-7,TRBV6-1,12,CASDGGDYEQYF,TGTGCCAGTGATGGAGGGGACTACGAGCAGTACTTC
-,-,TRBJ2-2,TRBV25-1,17,CASSALEGRLGTGELFF,TGTGCCAGCAGTGCCCTAGAAGGGCGCCTTGGCACTGGGGAGCTGTTTTTT
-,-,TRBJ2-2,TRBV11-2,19,CASSLVRSCGGSDTGELSF,TGTGCCAGCAGCTTAGTTCGTTCCTGCGGGGGCTCGGACACCGGGGAGCTGTCTTTT
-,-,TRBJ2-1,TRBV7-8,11,CASTTGYEQFF,TGTGCCAGCACCACGGGGTACGAGCAGTTCTTC
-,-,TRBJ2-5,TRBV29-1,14,CSDWTLLRGETQFF,TGCAGCGACTGGACACTCCTTAGGGGGGAGACCCAGTTTTTC
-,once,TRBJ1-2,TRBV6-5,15,CASKFIGVSHYGYTF,TGTGCCAGCAAGTTTATAGGGGTCTCCCACTATGGCTACACCTTC
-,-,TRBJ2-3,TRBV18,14,CASSLSVGGDTQYF,TGTGCCAGCTCACTTTCTGTCGGGGGAGATACGCAGTATTTT
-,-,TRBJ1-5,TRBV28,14,CASSPTRGNQPQHF,TGTGCCAGCAGTCCCACCCGAGGCAATCAGCCCCAACATTTT
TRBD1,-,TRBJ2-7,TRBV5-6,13,CASREQGGHEQYF,TGTGCCAGCAGAGAACAGGGGGGCCACGAGCAGTACTTC
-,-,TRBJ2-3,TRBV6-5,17,CASRPLSRGLGTDTQYF,TGTGCCAGCAGACCGCTAAGCAGGGGCCTCGGCACAGATACGCAGTATTTT
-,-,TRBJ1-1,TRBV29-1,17,CSVEDKEAVLTNTEAFF,TGCAGCGTTGAAGATAAGGAGGCAGTACTTACGAACACTGAAGCTTTCTTT
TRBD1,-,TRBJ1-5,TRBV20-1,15,CGASPGQVDYQPQHF,TGCGGTGCTAGCCCCGGACAGGTGGATTATCAGCCCCAGCATTTT
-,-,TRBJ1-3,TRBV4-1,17,CASSQTRRGNPGSTIYF,TGCGCCAGCAGCCAAACACGGCGGGGAAACCCTGGAAGCACCATATATTTT
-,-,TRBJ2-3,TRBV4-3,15,CASRQDDSRTDTQYF,TGCGCCAGCAGACAAGACGACAGCCGCACAGATACGCAGTATTTT
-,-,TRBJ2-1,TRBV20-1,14,CSVRSGAGVNEQFF,TGCAGTGTTAGGTCGGGAGCAGGCGTCAATGAGCAGTTCTTC
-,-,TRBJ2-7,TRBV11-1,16,CASSFARREGGYEQYF,TGTGCCAGCAGCTTTGCGCGTCGCGAGGGGGGGTACGAGCAGTACTTC
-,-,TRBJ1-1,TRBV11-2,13,CASTLGGLTEAFF,TGTGCCAGCACCCTCGGCGGGCTCACTGAAGCTTTCTTT
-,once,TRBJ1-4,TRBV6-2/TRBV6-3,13,CASSPRPNEKLFF,TGTGCCAGCAGCCCGAGACCTAATGAAAAACTGTTTTTT
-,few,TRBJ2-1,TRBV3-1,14,CASSQDRVANEQFF,TGTGCCAGCAGCCAAGATCGCGTGGCCAATGAGCAGTTCTTC